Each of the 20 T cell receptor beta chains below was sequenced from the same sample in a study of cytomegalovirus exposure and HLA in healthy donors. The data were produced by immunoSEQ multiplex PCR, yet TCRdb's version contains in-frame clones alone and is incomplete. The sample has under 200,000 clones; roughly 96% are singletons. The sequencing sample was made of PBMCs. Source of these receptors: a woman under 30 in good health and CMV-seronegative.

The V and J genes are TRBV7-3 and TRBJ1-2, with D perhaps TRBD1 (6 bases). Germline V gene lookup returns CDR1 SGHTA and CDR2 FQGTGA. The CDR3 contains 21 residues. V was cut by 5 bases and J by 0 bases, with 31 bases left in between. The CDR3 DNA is TGTGCCAGCAGCCGACTTAGCCCCGGAGGATCCGGACAGCCTGCTAACTATGGCTACACCTTC. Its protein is CASSRLSPGGSGQPANYGYTF.

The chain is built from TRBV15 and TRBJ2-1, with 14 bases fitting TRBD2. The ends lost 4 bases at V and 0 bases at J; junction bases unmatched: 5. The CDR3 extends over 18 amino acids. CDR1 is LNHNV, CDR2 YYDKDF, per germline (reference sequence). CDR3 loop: CATSTLTSGGASYNEQFF. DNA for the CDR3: TGTGCCACCAGCACCTTGACTAGCGGGGGGGCCTCCTACAATGAGCAGTTCTTC.

The CDR3 protein is CASSPQGDNQPQHF. The CDR3 nucleotides read TGTGCCAGCAGTCCGCAGGGGGACAATCAGCCCCAGCATTTT. This rearrangement joins TRBV2 to TRBJ1-5; 7 bases agree with TRBD1. V was pared by 5 bases and J by 3 bases, with 4 bases of the junction left unmatched. Germline V gene lookup returns CDR1 SNHLY and CDR2 FYNNEI. The CDR3 totals 14 residues.

CDR3 region: CASSRNRGQETQYF. CDR3 DNA sequence: TGTGCCAGCAGCCGAAACAGGGGACAAGAGACCCAGTACTTC. This chain uses TRBV7-2 with TRBJ2-5; 7 bases fit TRBD1. The CDR3 spans 14 residues. Germline trimming cut 5 bases from V and 2 bases from J; bases unmatched to any gene: 5. CDR1 is SGHTA, CDR2 FQGNSA, per germline.

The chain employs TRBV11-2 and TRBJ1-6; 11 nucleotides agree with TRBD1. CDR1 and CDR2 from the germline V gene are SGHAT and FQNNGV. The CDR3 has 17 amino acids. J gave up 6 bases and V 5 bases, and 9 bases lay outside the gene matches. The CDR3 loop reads CASSDSLGQGANSPLHF. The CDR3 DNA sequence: TGTGCCAGCAGCGATAGTCTCGGACAGGGGGCTAATTCACCCCTCCACTTT.

CDR3 protein: CASSQDTLANYGYTF. The CDR3 DNA follows: TGTGCCAGCAGCCAAGACACCTTAGCTAACTATGGCTACACCTTC. The chain employs TRBV6-5 and TRBJ1-2; D gene ambiguous. The ends were cut back, 6 bases at V and 0 bases at J, with 14 bases in the middle. CDR1 is MNHEY, CDR2 SVGAGI, per germline. The CDR3 contains 15 residues.

The CDR3: CASKGADLLTGELFF. The CDR3 DNA sequence: TGTGCCAGCAAGGGGGCGGACCTCTTGACCGGGGAGCTGTTTTTT. The V and J genes are TRBV6-1 and TRBJ2-2; TRBD1 matches at 7 bases. Trimming took 7 bases from V and 5 from J; bases not matched to a gene: 10. Germline V gene sequence: CDR1 MNHNS, CDR2 SASEGT. The CDR3 contains 15 residues.

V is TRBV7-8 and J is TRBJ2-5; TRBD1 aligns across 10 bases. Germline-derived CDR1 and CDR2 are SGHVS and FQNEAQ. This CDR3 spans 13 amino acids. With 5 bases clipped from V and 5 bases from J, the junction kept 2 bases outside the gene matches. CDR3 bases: TGTGCCAGCAGCGGGGGACAGGGGGAGACCCAGTACTTC. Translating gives CASSGGQGETQYF.

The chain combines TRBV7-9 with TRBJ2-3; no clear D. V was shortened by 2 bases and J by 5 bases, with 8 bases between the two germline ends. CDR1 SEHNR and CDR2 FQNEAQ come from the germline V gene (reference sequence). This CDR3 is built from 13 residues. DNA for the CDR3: TGTGCCAGCAGCTTACTGGCGGTAGATACGCAGTATTTT. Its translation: CASSLLAVDTQYF.

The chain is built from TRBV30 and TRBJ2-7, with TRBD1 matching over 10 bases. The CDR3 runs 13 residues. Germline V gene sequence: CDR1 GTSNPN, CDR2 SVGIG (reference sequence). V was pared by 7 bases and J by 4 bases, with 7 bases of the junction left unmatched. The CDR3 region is CAFARGQGYEQYF. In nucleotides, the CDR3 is TGTGCCTTCGCCCGGGGACAGGGGTACGAGCAGTACTTC.

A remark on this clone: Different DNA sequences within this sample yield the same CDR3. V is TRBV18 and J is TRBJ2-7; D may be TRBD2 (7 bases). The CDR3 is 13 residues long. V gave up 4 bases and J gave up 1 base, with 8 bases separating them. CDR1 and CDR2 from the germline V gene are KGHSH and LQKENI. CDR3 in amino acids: CASSQGGSYEQYF. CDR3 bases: TGTGCCAGCTCACAGGGGGGGTCCTACGAGCAGTACTTC.

The CDR3 sequence is CASSLIVNTEAFF. The CDR3 nucleotides read TGTGCCAGCAGCTTAATAGTGAACACTGAAGCTTTCTTT. The chain carries TRBV7-9 and TRBJ1-1; D uncertain. The V gene lost 2 bases and the J gene lost 0 bases, with 4 bases spanning the gap. This CDR3 contains 13 residues. CDR1 is SEHNR and CDR2 is FQNEAQ in the germline V gene (reference sequence).

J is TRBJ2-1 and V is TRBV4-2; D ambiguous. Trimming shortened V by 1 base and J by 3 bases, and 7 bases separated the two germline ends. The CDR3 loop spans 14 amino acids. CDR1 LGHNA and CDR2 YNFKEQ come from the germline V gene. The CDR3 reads CASSQGLSYNEQFF. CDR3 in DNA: TGTGCCAGCAGCCAAGGATTGAGCTACAATGAGCAGTTCTTC.

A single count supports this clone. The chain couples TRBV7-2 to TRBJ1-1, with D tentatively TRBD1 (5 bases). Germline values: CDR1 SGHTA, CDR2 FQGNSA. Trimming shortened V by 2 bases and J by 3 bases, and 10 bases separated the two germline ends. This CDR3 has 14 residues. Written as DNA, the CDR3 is TGTGCCAGCAGCTTATTCAGGGTAGACACTGAAGCTTTCTTT. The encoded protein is CASSLFRVDTEAFF. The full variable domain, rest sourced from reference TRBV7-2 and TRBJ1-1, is GAGVSQSPSNKVTEKGKDVELRCDPISGHTALYWYRQSLGQGLEFLIYFQGNSAPDKSGLPSDRFSAERTGGSVSTLTIQRTQQEDSAVYLCASSLFRVDTEAFFGQGTRLTVV.

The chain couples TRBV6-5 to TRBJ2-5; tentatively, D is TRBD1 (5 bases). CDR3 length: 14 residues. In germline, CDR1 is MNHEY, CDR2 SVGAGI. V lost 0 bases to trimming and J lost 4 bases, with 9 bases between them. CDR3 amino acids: CASSYSGHSETQYF. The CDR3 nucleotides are TGTGCCAGCAGTTACTCGGGGCATTCAGAGACCCAGTACTTC.

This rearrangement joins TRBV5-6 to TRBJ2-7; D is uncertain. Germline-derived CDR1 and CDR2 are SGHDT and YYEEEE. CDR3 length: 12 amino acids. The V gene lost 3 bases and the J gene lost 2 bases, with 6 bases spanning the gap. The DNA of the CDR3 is TGTGCCAGCAGCTCAGAAACCTACGAGCAGTACTTC. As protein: CASSSETYEQYF.

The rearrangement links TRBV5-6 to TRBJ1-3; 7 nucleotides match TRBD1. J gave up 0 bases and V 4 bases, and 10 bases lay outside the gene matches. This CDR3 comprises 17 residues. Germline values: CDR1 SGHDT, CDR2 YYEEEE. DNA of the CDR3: TGTGCCAGCAGCAGGACAGGTCTTGGGAACTCTGGAAACACCATATATTTT. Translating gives CASSRTGLGNSGNTIYF.

The CDR3 is CASSRLAGDLAKNIQYF. In DNA form, the CDR3 reads TGTGCCAGCAGTCGGCTAGCGGGGGATCTAGCCAAAAACATTCAGTACTTC. The rearrangement uses TRBV2 and TRBJ2-4; TRBD2 agrees at 10 bases. Germline assignment: CDR1 SNHLY and CDR2 FYNNEI. The junction had 7 bases not matched to a gene; V was cut back by 5 bases and J by 0 bases. The CDR3 extends over 17 amino acids.

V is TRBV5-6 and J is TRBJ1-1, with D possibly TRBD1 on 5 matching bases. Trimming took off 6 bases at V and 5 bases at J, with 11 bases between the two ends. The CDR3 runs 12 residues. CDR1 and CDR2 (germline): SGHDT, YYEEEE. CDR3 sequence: CASTMGGTEAFF. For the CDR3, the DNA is TGTGCCAGCACCATGGGGGGGACTGAAGCTTTCTTT.

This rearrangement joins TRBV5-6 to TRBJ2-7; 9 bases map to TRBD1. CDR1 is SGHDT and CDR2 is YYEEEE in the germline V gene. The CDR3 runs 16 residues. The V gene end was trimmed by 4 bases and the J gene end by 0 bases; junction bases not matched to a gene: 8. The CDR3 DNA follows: TGTGCCAGCAGCCCGGGGACAGGGCTGAGCTCCTACGAGCAGTACTTC. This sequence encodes CASSPGTGLSSYEQYF.